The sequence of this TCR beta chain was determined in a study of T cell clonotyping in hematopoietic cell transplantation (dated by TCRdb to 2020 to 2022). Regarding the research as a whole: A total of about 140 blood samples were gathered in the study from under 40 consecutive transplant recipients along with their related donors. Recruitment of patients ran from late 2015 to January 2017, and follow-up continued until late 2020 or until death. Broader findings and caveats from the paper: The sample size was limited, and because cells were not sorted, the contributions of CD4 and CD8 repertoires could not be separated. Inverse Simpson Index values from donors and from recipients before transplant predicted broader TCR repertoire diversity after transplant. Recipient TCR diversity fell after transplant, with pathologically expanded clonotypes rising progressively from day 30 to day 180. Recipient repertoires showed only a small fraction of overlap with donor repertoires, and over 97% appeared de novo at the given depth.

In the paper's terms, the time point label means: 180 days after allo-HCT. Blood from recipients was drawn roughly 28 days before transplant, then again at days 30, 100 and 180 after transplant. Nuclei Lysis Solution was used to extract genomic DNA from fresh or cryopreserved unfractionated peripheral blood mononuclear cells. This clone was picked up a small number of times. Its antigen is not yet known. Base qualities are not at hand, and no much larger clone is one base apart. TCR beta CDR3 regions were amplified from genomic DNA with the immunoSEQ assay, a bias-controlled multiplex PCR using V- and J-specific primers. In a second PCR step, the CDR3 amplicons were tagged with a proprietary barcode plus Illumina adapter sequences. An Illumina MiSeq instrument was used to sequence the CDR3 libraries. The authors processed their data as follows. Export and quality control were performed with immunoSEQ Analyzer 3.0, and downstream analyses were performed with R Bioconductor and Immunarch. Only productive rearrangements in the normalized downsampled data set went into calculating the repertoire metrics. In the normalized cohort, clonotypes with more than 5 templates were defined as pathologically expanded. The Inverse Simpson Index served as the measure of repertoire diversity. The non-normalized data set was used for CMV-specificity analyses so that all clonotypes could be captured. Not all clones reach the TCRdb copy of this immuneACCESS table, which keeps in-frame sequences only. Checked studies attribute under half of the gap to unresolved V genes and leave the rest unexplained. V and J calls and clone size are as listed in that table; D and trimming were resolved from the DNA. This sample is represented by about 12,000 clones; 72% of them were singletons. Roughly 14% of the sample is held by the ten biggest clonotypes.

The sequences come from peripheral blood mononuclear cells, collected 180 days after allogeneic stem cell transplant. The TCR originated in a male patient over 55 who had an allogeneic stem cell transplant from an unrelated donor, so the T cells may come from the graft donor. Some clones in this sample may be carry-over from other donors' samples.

The CDR3 region: CASSTGQGAYQPQHF. At the DNA level, the sequence is TGTGCCAGCAGCACGGGACAGGGGGCTTATCAGCCCCAGCATTTT. This chain is built from TRBV27 and TRBJ1-5; 12 bases in between match TRBD1. V ends up 6 bases short and J 5 bases short, with an unmatched junction base count of 5. The CDR3, cysteine through phenylalanine, is 15 amino acids long. CDR3 DNA only is kept here, 45 bases in frame from base 1. From a lookup of the germline V gene (reference sequence), CDR1 and CDR2 are MNHEY and SMNVEV.